The count of the clone carrying this TCR beta chain is one. Its target is unknown. During the collection period, no donor immune events like infections were recorded. Trimming took 4 bases from V and 3 from J; bases not matched to a gene: 10. The germline CDR1 and CDR2 sequences are MNHNS and SASEGT. CDR3 length equals 16 residues. TCRdb keeps only in-frame clones here, not all; method: immunoSEQ multiplex PCR. Of 100,000 to 150,000 clones listed, roughly 82% were seen once; the top ten hold approximately 3%. The sample is drawn from a study of identifying expanded T cells in peripheral blood. General study results and limits: Two-week clone count variance significantly increased as total template count grew. Differentially abundant clones: 0.95 to 1.5 between replicates, just under 17 at 2 to 3 weeks, 19 to 20 at four.

The chain links TRBV6-1 to TRBJ2-7; 9 nucleotides align to TRBD2. Sequencing was carried out using blood. The source of this sequence is a person between 18 and 70 years old in good health. CDR3 residues: CASSGGGSGSDYEQYF. CDR3 DNA: TGTGCCAGCAGTGGAGGGGGTAGCGGGAGCGACTACGAGCAGTACTTC.